These T cell receptor beta chains were read from a single sample in a study of early T cells in non-severe SARS-CoV-2 infection. TCRdb fed the 5' RACE reads into MiXCR, producing one record per CDR3 protein. This repertoire shows approximately 31,000 distinct CDR3 sequences, 5.7% found once; its top ten account for 5.3%. Sequencing was performed on whole blood. The receptors originated from an adult who was a healthcare worker with PCR-confirmed SARS-CoV-2 infection or an uninfected control (not recorded which). The CDR3 runs from the conserved cysteine through the conserved F or W. The D gene is left open where the match is weak. Part of the rows lack a size; the others show once, few, many or a class for expanded clones.

D: -
J: TRBJ1-2
size: -
V: TRBV20-1
DNA: TGCAGTGCTTCTCCAGGAGATGCTAACTATGGCTACACCTTC
CDR3: CSASPGDANYGYTF

D: TRBD1
J: TRBJ2-5
size: few
V: TRBV9
DNA: TGTGCCAGCAGCCCACCGGGACAGCAAGAGACCCAGTACTTC
CDR3: CASSPPGQQETQYF

D: TRBD1
J: TRBJ1-1
size: -
V: TRBV9
DNA: TGTGCCAGCAGCGTAGTGGGACAGGAAAGCGCTTGCGACACTGAAGCTTTCTTT
CDR3: CASSVVGQESACDTEAFF

D: TRBD2
J: TRBJ2-1
size: many
V: TRBV30
DNA: TGTGCCTGGAGTGTGGCTAGCGGGAGGGCCCGGGTCTTC
CDR3: CAWSVASGRARVF

D: -
J: TRBJ2-1
size: many
V: TRBV20-1
DNA: TGCAGTGCTGCCCTTTGGGGGAGACGATACAATGAGCAGTTCTTC
CDR3: CSAALWGRRYNEQFF

D: -
J: TRBJ2-3
size: -
V: TRBV7-9
DNA: TGTGCCAGCAGCCAGTCCGCGGCGCTAGCATTCACAGATACGCAGTATTTT
CDR3: CASSQSAALAFTDTQYF

D: TRBD1
J: TRBJ2-4
size: many
V: TRBV28
DNA: TGTGCCAGCAGCCGACAGGGAAGGTCAGCCAAAAACATTCAGTACTTC
CDR3: CASSRQGRSAKNIQYF

D: -
J: TRBJ1-5
size: many
V: TRBV6-1
DNA: TGTGCCAGCAGTGAAAGTCGGGGGCTACAGCCCCAGCATTTT
CDR3: CASSESRGLQPQHF

D: TRBD2
J: TRBJ2-3
size: -
V: TRBV6-5
DNA: TGTGCCAGCAGGGGTCTAGCGGGTACCAGCACAGATACGCAGTATTTT
CDR3: CASRGLAGTSTDTQYF

D: -
J: TRBJ1-2
size: many
V: TRBV19
DNA: TGTGCCAGTAGTATGAGGACGACCCAGGTGAATCCGGGCTACACCTTC
CDR3: CASSMRTTQVNPGYTF

D: -
J: TRBJ2-4
size: many
V: TRBV27
DNA: TGTGCCAGCAGTCCCCTCTTAGGGCAGGGTGGAAACATTCAGTACTTC
CDR3: CASSPLLGQGGNIQYF

D: TRBD1
J: TRBJ1-6
size: -
V: TRBV12-3/TRBV12-4
DNA: TGTGCCAGCACCCAAACGGGGACAGGGCATTCACCCCTCCACTTT
CDR3: CASTQTGTGHSPLHF

D: TRBD1
J: TRBJ1-1
size: many
V: TRBV30
DNA: TGTGCCTGGAGTGTGATGGACAGGGGCCCTAACACTGAAGCTTTCTTT
CDR3: CAWSVMDRGPNTEAFF

D: -
J: TRBJ2-5
size: -
V: TRBV7-2
DNA: TGTGCCAGCAGCTTAGCGCTGTCGGGAGTCGGAGAGACCCAGTACTTC
CDR3: CASSLALSGVGETQYF

D: TRBD2
J: TRBJ2-1
size: many
V: TRBV6-2/TRBV6-3
DNA: TGTGCCAGCAGAAGCCCGGGACTAGCGTCCTACAATGAGCAGTTCTTC
CDR3: CASRSPGLASYNEQFF

D: -
J: TRBJ1-4
size: -
V: TRBV9
DNA: TGTGCCAGCAGCGTAAACAGGGTCCCGGGGGAAAAACTGTTTTTT
CDR3: CASSVNRVPGEKLFF

D: -
J: TRBJ2-3
size: many
V: TRBV6-6
DNA: TGTGCCAGCGGGGATACGCAGTATTTT
CDR3: CASGDTQYF

D: TRBD2
J: TRBJ2-5
size: many
V: TRBV11-2
DNA: TGTGCCAGCAGCTTAGGTCCTAGCGGGAGAGGGGTGACCCAGTACTTC
CDR3: CASSLGPSGRGVTQYF

D: -
J: TRBJ1-3
size: -
V: TRBV6-6
DNA: TGTGCCAGCAGTAACGGACAGCGCTCTGGAAACACCATATATTTT
CDR3: CASSNGQRSGNTIYF

D: TRBD2
J: TRBJ2-1
size: few
V: TRBV5-1
DNA: TGCGCCAGCAGCTCTAGACTAGCGGGAGGGTCCTACAATGAGCAGTTCTTC
CDR3: CASSSRLAGGSYNEQFF